This T cell receptor (beta chain) is drawn from a study of cytomegalovirus exposure and HLA in healthy donors. Germline-derived CDR1 and CDR2 are LNHDA and SQIVND (reference sequence). This CDR3 is built from 16 residues. PCR involved 60 Vbeta and 13 Jbeta primers. Profiling relied on immunoSEQ multiplex PCR, and the TCRdb table lists in-frame clones only, not all of them. The sample records more than 100,000 clones, 75% to 85% being singletons. This TCR was recovered from a male donor in good health and CMV-seronegative. What was sequenced was PBMCs. This chain joins TRBV19 and TRBJ2-5; 8 bases align to TRBD1. The J call may not be correct, given that the DNA end is closer to TRBJ2-7. The CDR3 region has the DNA TGTGCCAGTAGTATCTTGCCGGGACAGGCTACCTACGAGCAGTACTTC. Protein product: CASSILPGQATYEQYF.